Described below is a single T cell receptor (beta chain) sequence and its context. The sample comes from a study of blood T cell repertoires in COVID-19. Looking at the study overall: From T cells, B-cell-depleted T cells, or PBMCs came the material, which was cDNA or gDNA.

Per the original data handling: Researchers report that nucleated cell counts were estimated from reference gene primer amplification. Only in-frame clones appear in the TCRdb table, and some are missing; sequencing was by immunoSEQ multiplex PCR. V and J calls and clone size are as listed in that table; D and trimming were resolved from the DNA. Among about 320,000 clones listed, roughly 85% were seen once. Germline CDR1 reads SGHTS; CDR2 reads YDEGEE. This CDR3 comprises 15 residues. The V end was cut by 0 bases, the J end by 2 bases, with 12 bases between. The cohort comprised adults aged roughly 18 to 95 years residing in under 30 US areas. Grouping used clinical history reported by participants in a survey and questionnaire.

The chain employs TRBV5-8 and TRBJ2-7, with D perhaps TRBD1 (5 bases). The TCR sequence derives from a woman aged 25 to 39 who had been exposed to COVID-19. The sequencing input was PBMCs or T cells enriched from blood (not recorded which). CDR3 sequence (DNA): TGTGCCAGCAGCTTGGCTGGGGCGGAAGCCTACGAGCAGTACTTC. It translates to CASSLAGAEAYEQYF.